Given below is one T cell receptor (beta chain) in context. The sample belongs to a study of CD8+ T cells in alopecia areata. The CDR3 is 16 residues long. Germline values: CDR1 SGHNT, CDR2 YYREEE (reference sequence). J lost 4 bases, V lost 5 bases, and 11 bases had no gene match. Following extraction, RNA underwent reverse transcription to cDNA, which served as the sequencing template. Method: immunoSEQ multiplex PCR; TCRdb's copy keeps in-frame clones and lacks some. The sample records 200,000 or so clones, 56% being singletons. Specimen: CD8+ T cells sorted from blood. The receptor was isolated from a human donor in good health. The rearrangement links TRBV5-4 to TRBJ2-5; 10 nucleotides line up with TRBD1. CDR3 region: CASRNPGQGRGETQYF. The CDR3 coding sequence is TGTGCCAGCAGAAATCCGGGACAGGGGCGGGGAGAGACCCAGTACTTC.